This is a list of T cell receptor beta chains from one sample in a study of T cells in Graves' hyperthyroidism and ophthalmopathy. TCRdb re-derived calls from the multiplex PCR reads in MiXCR, one entry per CDR3 protein. The table has some 500,000 distinct CDR3 sequences, less than 25% seen once. The sequencing sample was made of blood. The origin of the receptors is a woman in her 30s with Graves' ophthalmopathy. Both conserved end residues are part of each CDR3. D genes are given only for firm matches. Clone size is shown for a subset of rows, as once, few, many or a class of expanded clone.

cdr3_aa cdr3_nt d_call v_call clone_size j_call
CAWKARTQGGNTIYF TGTGCCTGGAAGGCTCGGACGCAAGGAGGAAACACCATATATTTT - TRBV30 many TRBJ1-3
CASSQVFGELFF TGTGCCAGCAGCCAAGTCTTTGGGGAGCTGTTTTTT - TRBV3-1 - TRBJ2-2
CASRAMRNTGELFF TGTGCCAGCAGGGCGATGAGAAACACCGGGGAGCTGTTTTTT - TRBV28 many TRBJ2-2
CASSSQGVRQETQYF TGTGCCAGCAGCTCACAGGGGGTCCGGCAAGAGACCCAGTACTTC TRBD1 TRBV7-3 many TRBJ2-5
CASSPKEFPSSGANVLTF TGTGCCAGCAGCCCAAAGGAGTTCCCTAGCTCTGGGGCCAACGTCCTGACTTTC - TRBV11-1 many TRBJ2-6
CASSLGQSSYEQYF TGTGCCAGCAGCTTGGGACAGTCCTCCTACGAGCAGTACTTC TRBD1 TRBV11-2 many TRBJ2-7
CSATDRGRYTGELFF TGCAGTGCTACAGACAGGGGGCGGTACACCGGGGAGCTGTTTTTT TRBD1 TRBV20-1 few TRBJ2-2
CASTGGGITEAFF TGTGCCAGCACAGGGGGGGGAATCACTGAAGCTTTCTTT TRBD1 TRBV9 - TRBJ1-1
CASSSVVGTLGYGYTF TGTGCCAGCAGCTCAGTCGTCGGGACTCTTGGTTATGGCTACACCTTC - TRBV11-2 - TRBJ1-2
CASRAGNQPQHF TGTGCCAGCAGAGCAGGGAATCAGCCCCAGCATTTT - TRBV6-1 many TRBJ1-5
CASSPRGLSGELFF TGCGCCAGCAGTCCCAGGGGGTTGAGCGGGGAGCTGTTTTTT TRBD1 TRBV10-1 many TRBJ2-2
CASSSRDGSYEQYF TGTGCCAGTAGTTCCCGGGACGGCTCCTACGAGCAGTACTTC - TRBV19 - TRBJ2-7
CASSWGQGMAQPQHF TGTGCCAGCAGTTGGGGACAGGGCATGGCTCAGCCCCAGCATTTT TRBD1 TRBV6-2/TRBV6-3 - TRBJ1-5
CASSFKIAWEQYF TGTGCCAGCAGTTTCAAAATAGCTTGGGAGCAGTACTTC - TRBV12-3/TRBV12-4 many TRBJ2-7
CSANPSKADQPQHF TGCAGTGCTAACCCCTCCAAGGCAGACCAGCCCCAGCATTTT - TRBV20-1 many TRBJ1-5
CSASFGIDNSPLHF TGCAGTGCTAGTTTCGGGATCGATAATTCACCCCTCCACTTT - TRBV20-1 few TRBJ1-6
CASSSGTSGTRYYEQYF TGTGCCAGCAGCTCCGGGACTAGCGGGACTAGATACTACGAGCAGTACTTC TRBD2 TRBV28 - TRBJ2-7
CASSLALGQGATEAFF TGTGCCAGCAGCTTAGCTCTGGGACAGGGGGCCACTGAAGCTTTCTTT TRBD1 TRBV11-2 - TRBJ1-1
CASSYRDSQLNNYGYTF TGTGCCAGCAGTTACCGGGACAGCCAACTCAATAACTATGGCTACACCTTC TRBD1 TRBV6-5 many TRBJ1-2
CASSDLVGGRDGMQPQHF TGTGCCAGCAGTGATCTCGTGGGAGGCAGGGATGGTATGCAGCCCCAGCATTTT - TRBV6-4 many TRBJ1-5
CASWDRIYGHTF TGTGCCAGCTGGGACAGAATCTATGGCCACACCTTC TRBD1 TRBV2 many TRBJ1-2
CSARPRGGAAWGYTF TGCAGTGCTAGACCCCGGGGGGGGGCGGCGTGGGGCTACACCTTC - TRBV20-1 many TRBJ1-2
CATSRGWNTEAFF TGTGCCACCAGTCGGGGATGGAACACTGAAGCTTTCTTT - TRBV24-1 many TRBJ1-1
CASSARQASNQPQHF TGTGCCAGCAGTGCAAGACAGGCTAGCAATCAGCCCCAGCATTTT - TRBV2 - TRBJ1-5
CASTETLNYGYTF TGTGCCAGCACCGAAACACTTAACTATGGCTACACCTTC - TRBV28 - TRBJ1-2
CASRRQGPGSGGETQYF TGTGCCAGCAGGAGACAAGGCCCTGGATCGGGGGGTGAGACCCAGTACTTC TRBD2 TRBV6-1 many TRBJ2-5
CASSDRGTVGIKYF TGTGCCAGCAGTGATCGAGGGACAGTAGGCATTAAGTACTTC TRBD1 TRBV6-1 many TRBJ2-4
CASSLRQGYTGELFF TGTGCCAGCAGCTTACGGCAGGGGTACACCGGGGAGCTGTTTTTT - TRBV7-6 many TRBJ2-2
CATSGRAQETQYF TGTGCCACCAGTGGCAGGGCCCAAGAGACCCAGTACTTC - TRBV24-1 many TRBJ2-5
CASSEGAALMNTEAFF TGTGCCAGCAGTGAAGGGGCAGCCCTCATGAACACTGAAGCTTTCTTT - TRBV2 few TRBJ1-1
CASSYRARDRGRYGYTF TGTGCCAGCAGTTACAGGGCCCGGGACAGGGGTCGGTATGGCTACACCTTC TRBD1 TRBV6-5 many TRBJ1-2
CASSPVGSYYGYTF TGTGCCAGCAGCCCGGTAGGGTCGTACTATGGCTACACCTTC - TRBV28 many TRBJ1-2
CASSPPLVGGEQYF TGTGCCAGCAGCCCTCCTCTCGTAGGTGGCGAGCAGTACTTC - TRBV7-2 - TRBJ2-7
CASRPTSGGRTGELFF TGTGCCAGCAGGCCTACTAGCGGGGGGCGGACCGGGGAGCTGTTTTTT TRBD2 TRBV6-1 many TRBJ2-2
CASTTQGGSQPQHF TGTGCCAGCACCACCCAGGGGGGCAGTCAGCCCCAGCATTTT TRBD1 TRBV6-1 - TRBJ1-5
CASSERGSTEAFF TGTGCCAGCAGTGAGAGGGGGTCCACTGAAGCTTTCTTT - TRBV6-1 many TRBJ1-1
CASSTSGANVLAF TGTGCCAGCAGTACAAGTGGGGCCAACGTCCTGGCTTTC - TRBV12-3/TRBV12-4 - TRBJ2-6
CASSDKQGATYEQYF TGCGCCAGCAGCGATAAACAGGGGGCGACCTACGAGCAGTACTTC TRBD1 TRBV5-1 few TRBJ2-7
CASSPDSTGTEAFF TGTGCCAGCAGCCCCGATTCGACAGGGACTGAAGCTTTCTTT TRBD1 TRBV3-1 - TRBJ1-1
CASSYAENTEAFF TGTGCCAGCAGTTATGCAGAGAACACTGAAGCTTTCTTT - TRBV6-5 - TRBJ1-1
CASSEGGAFEAFF TGTGCCAGCAGTGAGGGGGGGGCTTTTGAAGCTTTCTTT - TRBV6-1 many TRBJ1-1
CASSLRQTKRQETQYF TGTGCCAGCAGTTTAAGACAGACAAAGCGCCAAGAGACCCAGTACTTC - TRBV12-3/TRBV12-4 - TRBJ2-5
CASSESGGEQYF TGCGCCAGCAGCGAGAGCGGGGGTGAGCAGTACTTC TRBD2 TRBV5-1 many TRBJ2-7
CSARKSPGTLYQETQYF TGCAGTGCTAGAAAGTCCCCCGGGACACTGTACCAAGAGACCCAGTACTTC - TRBV20-1 few TRBJ2-5
CASSPGGSYEQYF TGTGCCAGCAGCCCAGGGGGCTCGTACGAGCAGTACTTC TRBD1 TRBV5-1 many TRBJ2-7
CASNSAGTGYRAFF TGCGCCAGCAACTCGGCCGGGACAGGGTACCGTGCTTTCTTT TRBD1 TRBV5-1 - TRBJ1-1
CASSPRGVEETQYF TGTGCCAGCTCACCCCGAGGGGTCGAAGAGACCCAGTACTTC - TRBV18 - TRBJ2-5
CSAPPPGVHEQYF TGCAGTGCTCCGCCGCCAGGGGTCCACGAGCAGTACTTC - TRBV20-1 many TRBJ2-7
CASSFRRDRSYEQYF TGTGCCAGCAGTTTTCGGAGGGACAGATCCTACGAGCAGTACTTC - TRBV7-8 - TRBJ2-7